Below are 26 T cell receptor beta chains sequenced from a single sample in a study of OX40 agonist ivuxolimab in advanced cancers. Assay: immunoSEQ multiplex PCR; the TCRdb copy retains only in-frame clones and omits some. This sample has fewer than 120,000 clones, with roughly 89% found just once. The sequencing used CD4+ or CD8+ T cells sorted from blood, collected in a trial of the OX40 agonist ivuxolimab. All receptors derive from an adult with an advanced solid tumor such as melanoma, head and neck, liver or kidney cancer.

The chain recombines TRBV9 with TRBJ1-3, with D perhaps matching TRBD1 (5 bases). CDR3 size: 14 residues. Trimming removed 4 bases at V and 4 bases at J, with 12 bases between. CDR1 and CDR2 (germline): SGDLS, YYNGEE. The CDR3 is CASSIGEQGNTIYF. The CDR3, as DNA: TGTGCCAGCAGCATAGGGGAACAGGGAAACACCATATATTTT.

V and J are TRBV5-1 and TRBJ1-1, with D possibly TRBD1 on 5 matching bases. V was pared by 5 bases and J by 1 base, with 9 bases between. The germline gives CDR1 SGHRS, CDR2 YFSETQ. The CDR3 runs to 13 residues. In nucleotides, the CDR3 is TGCGCCAGCAGTTTCCAGGGGAACACTGAAGCTTTCTTT. As protein: CASSFQGNTEAFF.

The chain carries TRBV4-3 and TRBJ2-1, with D possibly being TRBD1 or TRBD2 (5 bases each). CDR1 and CDR2 (germline): LGHNA, YSLEER. V shed 1 base and J shed 2 bases, with 9 bases lying between them. CDR3 size: 15 residues. The DNA of the CDR3 is TGCGCCAGCAGCCAAGGTCGGGACCCCTACAATGAGCAGTTCTTC. Encoded protein: CASSQGRDPYNEQFF.

For this clone: The sample has other DNA sequences that encode this CDR3 too. The rearrangement uses TRBV30 and TRBJ2-7, with D perhaps matching TRBD1 (5 bases). The CDR3 sequence is 13 residues long. Looked up from germline, CDR1 is GTSNPN and CDR2 is SVGIG (reference sequence). The V gene lost 3 bases and the J gene lost 3 bases, with 12 bases spanning the gap. CDR3 sequence: CAWRAGAVYEQYF. CDR3 DNA sequence: TGTGCCTGGAGGGCTGGGGCGGTCTACGAGCAGTACTTC.

This clone was counted only a few times. The rearrangement links TRBV7-9 to TRBJ1-1; D is possibly TRBD1 (6 bases). This CDR3 is built from 15 residues. V lost 5 bases and J lost 2, with 15 bases in between. Germline V gene sequence: CDR1 SEHNR, CDR2 FQNEAQ (reference sequence). CDR3 region: CASSRRRDTNTEAFF. The CDR3 DNA follows: TGTGCCAGCAGCAGGCGAAGGGACACCAACACTGAAGCTTTCTTT.

V gene TRBV15 combines with J gene TRBJ2-1; D ambiguous. Between the trimmed V and J ends, which lost 4 bases and 2 bases, there was a span of 9 bases. The length of the CDR3 is 14 residues. The germline V gene encodes CDR1 LNHNV and CDR2 YYDKDF (reference sequence). CDR3 sequence reads: CATSTYFPYNEQFF. In DNA, the CDR3 is TGTGCCACCAGCACCTATTTTCCCTACAATGAGCAGTTCTTC.

The genes are TRBV6-1 and TRBJ1-2; TRBD1 is a possible D gene (6 bases). V was clipped by 5 bases and J by 2 bases, with 21 bases between them. This CDR3 spans 17 amino acids. CDR1 MNHNS and CDR2 SASEGT come from the germline V gene. CDR3 loop: CASSKDRISDMNYGYTF. DNA of the CDR3: TGTGCCAGCAGTAAAGACAGGATCTCAGATATGAACTATGGCTACACCTTC.

This sequence joins TRBV2 and TRBJ1-1; D ambiguous. CDR3 length equals 15 residues. The V end lost 7 bases, the J end lost 0 bases, and 15 bases lay between the germline ends. Looked up from germline, CDR1 is SNHLY and CDR2 is FYNNEI. In DNA form, the CDR3 reads TGTGCCAGCAACCCAGACTCATCCATGAACACTGAAGCTTTCTTT. It translates to CASNPDSSMNTEAFF.

In this sample, this clone turned up once. For the CDR3, the DNA is TGTGCCAGCAGCTTATCGGCGGGAGGGAACACCGGGGAGCTGTTTTTT. Its translation is CASSLSAGGNTGELFF. The chain joins TRBV7-8 to TRBJ2-2; TRBD2 matches 8 bases. Germline-derived CDR1 and CDR2 are SGHVS and FQNEAQ. Trimming cost V 2 bases and J 1 base; bases outside gene matches: 3. The CDR3 consists of 16 residues.

The rearrangement uses TRBV5-1 and TRBJ1-1, with 7 bases lining up with TRBD1. After removal of 1 base from V and 5 bases from J, the junction contained 8 bases not matched to a gene. This CDR3 is 15 amino acids long. The germline CDR1 and CDR2 sequences are SGHRS and YFSETQ. The CDR3 loop is CASSLFVTGETEAFF. Written as DNA, the CDR3 is TGCGCCAGCAGCTTGTTCGTCACAGGGGAGACTGAAGCTTTCTTT.

The chain links TRBV7-2 to TRBJ1-4; TRBD1 agrees at 9 bases. J was trimmed by 8 bases and V by 1 base; bases with no gene match: 5. The CDR3 loop spans 15 amino acids. Germline V gene data show CDR1 as SGHTA and CDR2 as FQGNSA. The CDR3 DNA reads TGTGCCAGCAGCTTAGAGGGACAGGGTATGGAAAAACTGTTTTTT. Translating it yields CASSLEGQGMEKLFF. Filled out from reference TRBV7-2 and TRBJ1-4, the complete variable domain reads GAGVSQSPSNKVTEKGKDVELRCDPISGHTALYWYRQSLGQGLEFLIYFQGNSAPDKSGLPSDRFSAERTGGSVSTLTIQRTQQEDSAVYLCASSLEGQGMEKLFFGSGTQLSVL.

This clone occurred once. The J gene is TRBJ2-1, the V gene TRBV18, with D possibly being TRBD2 (5 bases). The germline gives CDR1 KGHSH, CDR2 LQKENI. V dropped 5 bases and J dropped 0 bases, with 17 bases sitting between them. The CDR3 contains 17 residues. CDR3 nucleotides: TGTGCCAGCTCATTTAAGACCCGGGATGACTCCTACAATGAGCAGTTCTTC. Its translation is CASSFKTRDDSYNEQFF.

This sequence joins TRBV4-2 and TRBJ2-3; TRBD1 matches at 7 bases. Germline V gene data show CDR1 as LGHNA and CDR2 as YNFKEQ. The J segment lost 6 bases and the V segment lost 6 bases, leaving 12 bases of the junction unmatched. This CDR3 is built from 15 residues. The CDR3 sequence is CASRLRDSSRDTQYF. CDR3 DNA sequence: TGTGCCAGCAGATTACGGGACAGTTCTAGGGATACGCAGTATTTT.

CDR3 protein: CASSEYRASTQYF. The CDR3 nucleotides are TGTGCCAGCAGTGAATACAGGGCTTCTACCCAGTATTTT. V is TRBV2 and J is TRBJ2-3; the D gene is possibly TRBD1 (6 bases). With 2 bases removed from V and 12 bases from J, the gap between germline ends came to 15 bases. CDR1 and CDR2 from the germline V gene are SNHLY and FYNNEI. The CDR3 loop spans 13 amino acids.

The V call is TRBV23-1, the J call TRBJ2-2, with D perhaps matching TRBD2 (5 bases). TRBV23-1 has ORF status, its function being uncertain. V shed 3 bases and J shed 10 bases, with 15 bases lying between them. The length of the CDR3 is 14 residues. In DNA form, the CDR3 reads TGCGCCAGCAGTCATATCGAGGGTAGAGAGGAGCTGTTTTTT. Its protein product is CASSHIEGREELFF.

This chain connects TRBV18 to TRBJ2-5; D may match TRBD1 or TRBD2 (5 bases each). The CDR3 sequence is 15 residues long. The V gene's germline CDR1 is KGHSH and CDR2 LQKENI. Trimming shortened V by 2 bases and J by 7 bases, and 17 bases separated the two germline ends. The CDR3 reads CASSPVQGERVTQYF. The DNA for the CDR3 is TGTGCCAGCTCACCAGTCCAGGGTGAGAGGGTGACCCAGTACTTC.

CDR3 amino acids: CASSQKGRRGYGYTF. The CDR3, as DNA: TGCGCCAGCAGCCAGAAGGGTAGGAGGGGCTATGGCTACACCTTC. The V call is TRBV4-3, the J call TRBJ1-2, with D perhaps TRBD1 (5 bases). The CDR3 contains 15 residues. V lost 3 bases and J lost 4, with 15 bases in between. CDR1 and CDR2 from the germline V gene are LGHNA and YSLEER.

This rearrangement joins TRBV14 to TRBJ2-1, with D possibly TRBD2 on 5 matching bases. Germline loops: CDR1 SGHDN, CDR2 FVKESK. V lost 2 bases to trimming and J lost 5 bases, with 13 bases between them. CDR3 length: 15 residues. The CDR3 loop reads CASSQQLDWNNEQFF. DNA of the CDR3: TGTGCCAGCAGCCAACAATTGGACTGGAACAATGAGCAGTTCTTC.

This clone was seen just once. The gene calls are TRBV14 and TRBJ2-1; D uncertain. The CDR3 totals 13 residues. V was clipped by 1 base and J by 2 bases, with 3 bases between them. Germline CDR1 and CDR2: SGHDN and FVKESK. CDR3 amino acids: CASSQVPYNEQFF. The CDR3 DNA reads TGTGCCAGCAGCCAAGTCCCCTACAATGAGCAGTTCTTC.

The count of this clone is one. This chain uses TRBV28 with TRBJ2-4; TRBD2 might be the D (7 bases). Germline CDR1 and CDR2: MDHEN and SYDVKM. The CDR3 has 13 residues. Between the trimmed V and J ends, which lost 1 base and 10 bases, there was a span of 11 bases. CDR3 region: CASSLSGGVIQYF. The CDR3 DNA reads as TGTGCCAGCAGTTTATCGGGGGGCGTAATTCAGTACTTC.

CDR3 in amino acids: CASSPEDSNQPQHF. The DNA of the CDR3 is TGCGCCAGCAGCCCCGAGGACAGTAATCAGCCCCAGCATTTT. The chain is built from TRBV5-1 and TRBJ1-5; the D gene is possibly TRBD1 (6 bases). This CDR3 is 14 amino acids long. The V gene lost 4 bases and the J gene lost 4 bases, with 12 bases spanning the gap. Germline values: CDR1 SGHRS, CDR2 YFSETQ.

This sequence joins TRBV19 and TRBJ1-4; D is unclear. V was clipped by 8 bases and J by 2 bases, with 15 bases between them. The V gene's germline CDR1 is LNHDA and CDR2 SQIVND (reference sequence). The CDR3 loop spans 15 amino acids. CDR3 DNA sequence: TGTGCCAGTGAGACCCAATCGGGGACTAATGAAAAACTGTTTTTT. Residues: CASETQSGTNEKLFF.

The J gene is TRBJ2-1, the V gene TRBV4-2; perhaps TRBD1 as D (5 bases). Germline lookup yields CDR1 LGHNA and CDR2 YNFKEQ. V lost 4 bases to trimming and J lost 6 bases, with 13 bases between them. CDR3 length equals 14 residues. The CDR3 bases are TGTGCCAGCAGCCCCGAGATCAGGGTCAATGAGCAGTTCTTC. Its protein product is CASSPEIRVNEQFF.

The chain carries TRBV28 and TRBJ1-1; a weak D match, TRBD1 (6 bases). CDR3 size: 15 residues. Germline loops: CDR1 MDHEN, CDR2 SYDVKM. V shed 7 bases and J shed 3 bases, with 18 bases lying between them. The CDR3: CASITGGVGYTEAFF. For the CDR3, the DNA is TGTGCCAGCATCACGGGGGGCGTGGGATACACTGAAGCTTTCTTT. Drawing the rest from reference TRBV28 and TRBJ1-1, the complete variable domain is DVKVTQSSRYLVKRTGEKVFLECVQDMDHENMFWYRQDPGLGLRLIYFSYDVKMKEKGDIPEGYSVSREKKERFSLILESASTNQTSMYLCASITGGVGYTEAFFGQGTRLTVV.

The chain has TRBV28 and TRBJ1-1, with TRBD1 identical over 8 bases. The length of the CDR3 is 12 residues. V shed 3 bases, J shed 8 bases, and the junction held 2 bases outside the gene matches. Germline V CDR1 and CDR2: MDHEN, SYDVKM. In DNA form, the CDR3 reads TGTGCCAGCAGTTTGGACAGGGCCGAAGCTTTCTTT. It translates to CASSLDRAEAFF. The variable domain in full, with the rest retrieved from reference TRBV28 and TRBJ1-1, is DVKVTQSSRYLVKRTGEKVFLECVQDMDHENMFWYRQDPGLGLRLIYFSYDVKMKEKGDIPEGYSVSREKKERFSLILESASTNQTSMYLCASSLDRAEAFFGQGTRLTVV.

This chain connects TRBV9 to TRBJ1-2; perhaps TRBD1 as D (6 bases). Trimming removed 4 bases at V and 4 bases at J, with 20 bases between. The germline V gene encodes CDR1 SGDLS and CDR2 YYNGEE. This CDR3 region has 16 residues. CDR3 in amino acids: CASSTTGTPNLYGYTF. The CDR3 nucleotides are TGTGCCAGCAGCACAACCGGGACACCAAACCTCTATGGCTACACCTTC.